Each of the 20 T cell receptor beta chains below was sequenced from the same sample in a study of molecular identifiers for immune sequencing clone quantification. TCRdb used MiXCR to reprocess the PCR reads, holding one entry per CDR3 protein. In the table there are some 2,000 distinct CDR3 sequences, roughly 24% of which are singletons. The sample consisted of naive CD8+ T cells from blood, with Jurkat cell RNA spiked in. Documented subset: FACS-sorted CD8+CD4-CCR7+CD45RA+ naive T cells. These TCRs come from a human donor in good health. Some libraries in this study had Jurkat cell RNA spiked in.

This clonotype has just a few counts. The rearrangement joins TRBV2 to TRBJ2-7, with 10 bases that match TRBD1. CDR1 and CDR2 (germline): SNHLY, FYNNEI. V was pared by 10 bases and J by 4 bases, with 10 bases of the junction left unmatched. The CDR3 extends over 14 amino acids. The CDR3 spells CAILSGTGDYEQYF. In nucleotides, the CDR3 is TGTGCCATCCTTTCCGGGACAGGGGATTACGAGCAGTACTTC.

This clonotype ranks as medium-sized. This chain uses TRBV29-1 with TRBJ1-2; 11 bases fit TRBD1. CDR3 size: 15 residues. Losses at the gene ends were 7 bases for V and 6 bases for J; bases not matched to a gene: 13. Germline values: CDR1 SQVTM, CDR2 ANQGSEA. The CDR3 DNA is TGCAGCGCCGACCCCCCGGACAGGGGGCGTAATGGCTACACCTTC. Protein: CSADPPDRGRNGYTF.

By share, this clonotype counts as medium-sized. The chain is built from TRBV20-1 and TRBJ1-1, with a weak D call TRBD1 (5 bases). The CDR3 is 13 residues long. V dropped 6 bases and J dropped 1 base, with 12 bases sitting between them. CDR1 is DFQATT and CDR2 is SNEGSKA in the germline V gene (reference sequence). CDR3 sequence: CSAWGRRNTEAFF. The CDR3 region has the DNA TGCAGTGCGTGGGGCAGGAGGAACACTGAAGCTTTCTTT.

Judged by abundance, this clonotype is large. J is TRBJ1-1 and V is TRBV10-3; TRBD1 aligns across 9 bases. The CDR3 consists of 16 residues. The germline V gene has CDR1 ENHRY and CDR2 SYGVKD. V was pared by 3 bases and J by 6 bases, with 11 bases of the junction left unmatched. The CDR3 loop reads CAISEPEGQGEAEAFF. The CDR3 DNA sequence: TGTGCCATCAGTGAACCGGAGGGACAGGGCGAGGCTGAAGCTTTCTTT.

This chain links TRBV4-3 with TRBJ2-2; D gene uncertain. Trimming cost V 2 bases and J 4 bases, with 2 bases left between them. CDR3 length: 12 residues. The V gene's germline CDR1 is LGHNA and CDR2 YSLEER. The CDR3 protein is CASSQFTGELFF. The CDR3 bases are TGCGCCAGCAGCCAATTCACCGGGGAGCTGTTTTTT.

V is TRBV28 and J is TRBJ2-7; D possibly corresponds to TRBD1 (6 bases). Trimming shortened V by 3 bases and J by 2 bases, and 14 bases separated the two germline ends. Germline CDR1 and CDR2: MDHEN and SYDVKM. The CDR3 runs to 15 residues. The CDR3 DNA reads TGTGCCAGCAGTTTTTGGACAGAATCGGCCTACGAGCAGTACTTC. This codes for CASSFWTESAYEQYF.

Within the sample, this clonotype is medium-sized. The CDR3 region has the DNA TGCAGTGCTAGAGATCTTGGGGACGCCGGTAGGGATGAGCAGTTCTTC. It encodes CSARDLGDAGRDEQFF. The chain is built from TRBV20-1 and TRBJ2-1; the D call may be TRBD1 or TRBD2 (5 bases each). Trimming removed 0 bases at V and 8 bases at J, with 20 bases between. CDR1 is DFQATT and CDR2 is SNEGSKA in the germline V gene (reference sequence). The length of the CDR3 is 16 residues.

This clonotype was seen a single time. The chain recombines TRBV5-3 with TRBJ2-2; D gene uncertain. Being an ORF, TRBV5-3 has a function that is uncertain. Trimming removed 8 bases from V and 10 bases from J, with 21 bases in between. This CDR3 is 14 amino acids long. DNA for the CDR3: TGTGCCAGGACCAGCGAAGACCCGCTCCCGGAGCTGTTTTTT. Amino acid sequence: CARTSEDPLPELFF.

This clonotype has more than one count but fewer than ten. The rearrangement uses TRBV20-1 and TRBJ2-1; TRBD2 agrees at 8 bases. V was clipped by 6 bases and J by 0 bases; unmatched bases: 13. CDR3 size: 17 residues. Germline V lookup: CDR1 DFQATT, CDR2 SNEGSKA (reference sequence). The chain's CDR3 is CSAPGLSGSGSYNEQFF. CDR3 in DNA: TGCAGTGCCCCCGGCTTGAGCGGGAGTGGCTCCTACAATGAGCAGTTCTTC.

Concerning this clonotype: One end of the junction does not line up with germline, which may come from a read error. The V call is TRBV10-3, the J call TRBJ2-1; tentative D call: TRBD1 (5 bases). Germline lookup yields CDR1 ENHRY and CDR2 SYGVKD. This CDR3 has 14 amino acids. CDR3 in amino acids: CAVSELRGYNEQFF. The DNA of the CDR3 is TGTGCCGTCAGTGAACTTAGGGGTTACAATGAGCAGTTCTTC.

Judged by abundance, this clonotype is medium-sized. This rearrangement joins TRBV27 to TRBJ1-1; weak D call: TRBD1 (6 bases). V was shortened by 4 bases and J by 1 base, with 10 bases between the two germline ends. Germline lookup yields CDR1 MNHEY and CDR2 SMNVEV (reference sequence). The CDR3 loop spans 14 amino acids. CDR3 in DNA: TGTGCCAGCAGTTCAAACAGGGCGAACACTGAAGCTTTCTTT. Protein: CASSSNRANTEAFF.

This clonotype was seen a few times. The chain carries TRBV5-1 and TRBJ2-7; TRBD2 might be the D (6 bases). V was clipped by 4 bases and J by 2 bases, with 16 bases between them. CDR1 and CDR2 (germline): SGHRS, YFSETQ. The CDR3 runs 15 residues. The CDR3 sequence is CASSLNGGVPYEQYF. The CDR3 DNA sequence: TGCGCCAGCAGCCTCAATGGAGGGGTTCCCTACGAGCAGTACTTC.

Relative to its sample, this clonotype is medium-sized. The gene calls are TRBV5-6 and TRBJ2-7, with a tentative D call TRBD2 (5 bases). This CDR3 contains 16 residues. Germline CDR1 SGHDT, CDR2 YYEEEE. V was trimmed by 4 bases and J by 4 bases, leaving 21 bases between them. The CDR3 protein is CASSKVFVRGEYEQYF. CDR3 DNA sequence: TGTGCCAGCAGCAAGGTATTTGTACGGGGAGAATACGAGCAGTACTTC.

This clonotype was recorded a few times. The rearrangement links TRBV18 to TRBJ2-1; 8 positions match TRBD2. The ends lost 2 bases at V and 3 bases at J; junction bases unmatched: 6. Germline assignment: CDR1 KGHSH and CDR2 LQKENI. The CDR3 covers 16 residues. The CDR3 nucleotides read TGTGCCAGCTCACCAACCGGGGGACTAGACTACAATGAGCAGTTCTTC. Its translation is CASSPTGGLDYNEQFF.

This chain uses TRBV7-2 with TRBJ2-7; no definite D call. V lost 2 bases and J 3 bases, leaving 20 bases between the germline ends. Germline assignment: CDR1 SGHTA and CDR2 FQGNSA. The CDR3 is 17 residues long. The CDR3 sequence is CASSLSKLRAGFYEQYF. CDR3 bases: TGTGCCAGCAGCTTATCTAAACTTAGGGCAGGATTCTACGAGCAGTACTTC.

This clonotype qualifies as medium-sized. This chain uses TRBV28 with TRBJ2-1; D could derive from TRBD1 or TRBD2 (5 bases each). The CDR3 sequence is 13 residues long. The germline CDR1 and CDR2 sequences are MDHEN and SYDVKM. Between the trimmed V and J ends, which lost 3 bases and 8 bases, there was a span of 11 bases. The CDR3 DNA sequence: TGTGCCAGCAGTTTTGTGGGACGGGATGAGCAGTTCTTC. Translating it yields CASSFVGRDEQFF. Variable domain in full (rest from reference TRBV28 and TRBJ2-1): DVKVTQSSRYLVKRTGEKVFLECVQDMDHENMFWYRQDPGLGLRLIYFSYDVKMKEKGDIPEGYSVSREKKERFSLILESASTNQTSMYLCASSFVGRDEQFFGPGTRLTVL.

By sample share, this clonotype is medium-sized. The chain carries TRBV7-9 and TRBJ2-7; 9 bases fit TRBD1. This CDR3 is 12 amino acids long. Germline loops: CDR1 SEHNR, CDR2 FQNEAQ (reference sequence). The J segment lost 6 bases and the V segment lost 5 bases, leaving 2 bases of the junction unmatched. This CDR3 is CASSGTGLEQYF. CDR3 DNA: TGTGCCAGCAGCGGGACAGGGCTCGAGCAGTACTTC.

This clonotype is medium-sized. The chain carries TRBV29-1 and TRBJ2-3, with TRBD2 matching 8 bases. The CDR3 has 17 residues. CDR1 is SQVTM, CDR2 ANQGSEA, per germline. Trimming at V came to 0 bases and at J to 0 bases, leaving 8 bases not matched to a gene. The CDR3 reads CSVEDLQASGSTDTQYF. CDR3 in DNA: TGCAGCGTTGAAGATCTTCAGGCTAGCGGGAGCACAGATACGCAGTATTTT.

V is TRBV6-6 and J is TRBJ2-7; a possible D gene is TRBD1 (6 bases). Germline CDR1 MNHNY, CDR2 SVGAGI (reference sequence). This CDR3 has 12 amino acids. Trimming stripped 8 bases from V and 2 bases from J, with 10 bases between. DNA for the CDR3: TGTGCCAGCGGACAGACCGCCTACGAGCAGTACTTC. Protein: CASGQTAYEQYF.

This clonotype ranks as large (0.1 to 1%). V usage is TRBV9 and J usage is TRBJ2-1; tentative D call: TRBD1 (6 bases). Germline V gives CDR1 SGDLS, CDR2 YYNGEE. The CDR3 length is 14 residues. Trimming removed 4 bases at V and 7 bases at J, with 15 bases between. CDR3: CASSPSGGLNEQFF. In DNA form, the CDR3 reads TGTGCCAGCAGCCCGTCTGGGGGCCTGAATGAGCAGTTCTTC.